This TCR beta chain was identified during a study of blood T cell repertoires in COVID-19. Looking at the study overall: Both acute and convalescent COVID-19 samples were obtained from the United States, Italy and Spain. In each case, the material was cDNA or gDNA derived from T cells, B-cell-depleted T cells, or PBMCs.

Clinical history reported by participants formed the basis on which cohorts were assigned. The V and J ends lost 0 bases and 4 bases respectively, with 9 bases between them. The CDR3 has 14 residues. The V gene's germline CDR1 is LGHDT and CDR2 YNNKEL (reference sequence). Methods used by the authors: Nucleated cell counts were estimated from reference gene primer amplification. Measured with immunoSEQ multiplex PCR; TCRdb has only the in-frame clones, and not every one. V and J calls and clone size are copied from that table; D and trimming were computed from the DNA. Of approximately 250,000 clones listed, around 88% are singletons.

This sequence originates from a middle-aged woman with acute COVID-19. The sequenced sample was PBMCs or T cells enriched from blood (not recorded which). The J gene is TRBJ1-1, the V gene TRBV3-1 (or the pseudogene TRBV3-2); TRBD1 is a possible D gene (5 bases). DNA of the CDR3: TGTGCCAGCAGCCAAGAAGGGCAGGGCACTGAAGCTTTCTTT. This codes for CASSQEGQGTEAFF.